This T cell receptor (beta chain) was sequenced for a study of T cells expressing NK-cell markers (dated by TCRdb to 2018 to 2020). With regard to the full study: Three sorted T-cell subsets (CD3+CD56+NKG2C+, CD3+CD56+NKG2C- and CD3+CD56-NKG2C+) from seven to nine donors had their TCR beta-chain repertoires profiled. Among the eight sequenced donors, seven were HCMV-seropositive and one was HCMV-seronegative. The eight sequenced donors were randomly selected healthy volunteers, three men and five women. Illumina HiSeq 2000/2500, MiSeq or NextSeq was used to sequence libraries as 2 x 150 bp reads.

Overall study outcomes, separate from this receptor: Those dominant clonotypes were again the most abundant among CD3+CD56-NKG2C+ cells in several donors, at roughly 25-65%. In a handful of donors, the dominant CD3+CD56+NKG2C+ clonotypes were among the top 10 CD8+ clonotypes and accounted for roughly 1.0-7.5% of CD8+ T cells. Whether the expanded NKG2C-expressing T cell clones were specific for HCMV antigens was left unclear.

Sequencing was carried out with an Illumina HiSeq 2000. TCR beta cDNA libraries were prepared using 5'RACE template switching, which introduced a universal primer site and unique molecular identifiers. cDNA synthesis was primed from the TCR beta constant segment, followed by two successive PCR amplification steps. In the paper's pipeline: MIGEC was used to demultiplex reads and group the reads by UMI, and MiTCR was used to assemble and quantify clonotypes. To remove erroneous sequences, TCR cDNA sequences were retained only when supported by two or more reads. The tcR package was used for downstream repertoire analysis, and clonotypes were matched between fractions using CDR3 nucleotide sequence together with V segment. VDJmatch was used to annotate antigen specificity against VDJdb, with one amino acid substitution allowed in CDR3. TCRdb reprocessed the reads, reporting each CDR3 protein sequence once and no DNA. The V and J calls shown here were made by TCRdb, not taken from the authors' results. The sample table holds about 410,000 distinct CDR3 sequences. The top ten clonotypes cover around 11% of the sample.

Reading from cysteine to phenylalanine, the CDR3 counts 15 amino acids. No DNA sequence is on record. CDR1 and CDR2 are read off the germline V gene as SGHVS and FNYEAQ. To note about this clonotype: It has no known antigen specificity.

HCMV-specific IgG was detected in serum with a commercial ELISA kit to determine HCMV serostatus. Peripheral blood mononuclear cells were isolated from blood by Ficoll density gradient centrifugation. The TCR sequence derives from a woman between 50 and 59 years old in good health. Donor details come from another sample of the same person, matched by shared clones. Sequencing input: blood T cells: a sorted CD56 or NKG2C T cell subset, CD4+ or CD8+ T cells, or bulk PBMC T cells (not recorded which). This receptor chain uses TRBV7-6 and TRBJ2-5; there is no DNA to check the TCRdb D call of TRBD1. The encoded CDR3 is CASSLRGNSEETQYF.